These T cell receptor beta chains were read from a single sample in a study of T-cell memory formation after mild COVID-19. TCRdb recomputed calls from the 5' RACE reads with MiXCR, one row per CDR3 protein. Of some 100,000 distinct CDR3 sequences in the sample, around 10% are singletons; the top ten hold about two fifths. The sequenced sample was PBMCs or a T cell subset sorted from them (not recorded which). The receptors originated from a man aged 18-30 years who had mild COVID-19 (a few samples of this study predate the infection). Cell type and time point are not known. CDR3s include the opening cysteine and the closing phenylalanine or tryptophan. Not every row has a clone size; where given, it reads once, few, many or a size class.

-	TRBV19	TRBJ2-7	CASSPGPLAYEQYF
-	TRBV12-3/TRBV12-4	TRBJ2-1	CASSLGPIPSTSGAYNEQFF
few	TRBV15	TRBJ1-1	CATSSLGREAFF
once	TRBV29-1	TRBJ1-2	CSARGFYGYTF
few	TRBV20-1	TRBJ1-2	CSARDRVDYGYTF
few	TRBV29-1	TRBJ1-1	CSGQQGTEAFF
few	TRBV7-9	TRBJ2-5	CASSTETSGGQETQYF
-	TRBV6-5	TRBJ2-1	CASSYSGVGEQFF
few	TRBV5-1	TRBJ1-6	CASSWQGITNSPLHF
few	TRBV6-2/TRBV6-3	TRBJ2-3	CASSRGLAGGPDTQYF
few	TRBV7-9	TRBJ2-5	CASSSGQKETQYF
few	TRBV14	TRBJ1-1	CASSHPAGGLDTEAFF
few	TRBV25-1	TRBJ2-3	CASSEGYTQYF
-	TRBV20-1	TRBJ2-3	CSASNGGPGDTQYF
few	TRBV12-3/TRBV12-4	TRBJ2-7	CASSPWGQGGYEQYF
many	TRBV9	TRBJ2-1	CASSARYPLDEQFF
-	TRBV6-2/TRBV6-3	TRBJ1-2	CASIYSSYGYTF
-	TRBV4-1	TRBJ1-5	CASSEGQLYSNQPQHF
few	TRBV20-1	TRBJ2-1	CSAREAYRDYNEQFF
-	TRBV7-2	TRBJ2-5	CASRQGGSETQYF
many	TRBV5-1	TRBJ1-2	CASSVTGTGGHYGYTF
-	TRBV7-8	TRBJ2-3	CASSPWTPAVTDTQYF
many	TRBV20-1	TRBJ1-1	CSARPPDTEAFF
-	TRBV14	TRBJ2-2	CASSQWAENTGELFF
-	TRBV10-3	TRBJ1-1	CAISDPARTEAFF
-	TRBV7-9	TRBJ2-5	CASSPPRLTQETQYF
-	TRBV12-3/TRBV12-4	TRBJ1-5	CASSFGTGGDYNQPQHF
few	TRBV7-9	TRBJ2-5	CASGGASQETQYF
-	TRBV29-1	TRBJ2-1	CSGENPPNEQFF
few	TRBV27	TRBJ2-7	CASSLGLAYEQYF
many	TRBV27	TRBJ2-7	CASSREGGSYEQYF
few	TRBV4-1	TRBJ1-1	CASSQATNTEAFF
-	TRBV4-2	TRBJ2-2	CASSQPGAGGELFF
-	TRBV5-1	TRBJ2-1	CASSLGDRDNEQFF
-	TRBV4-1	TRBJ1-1	CASSKTGLNTEAFF
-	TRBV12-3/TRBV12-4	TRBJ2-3	CASSFRPTTDTQYF
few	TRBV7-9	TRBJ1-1	CASSTTVMNTEAFF
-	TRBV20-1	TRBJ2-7	CSGTETSGCSYEQYF
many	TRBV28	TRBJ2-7	CASAERGGPYEQYF
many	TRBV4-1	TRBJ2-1	CASSQEARINEQFF
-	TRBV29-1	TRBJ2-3	CSDRPGQSTDTQYF
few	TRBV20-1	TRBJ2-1	CSARGQVYNEQFF
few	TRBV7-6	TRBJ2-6	CASSLGLASSGANVLTF
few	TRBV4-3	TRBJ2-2	CASSRKAGTGELFF
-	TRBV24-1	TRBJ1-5	CATKTDGNQPQHF
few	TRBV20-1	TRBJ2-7	CSAPLGGGAYEQYF
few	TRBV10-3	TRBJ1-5	CAISDGGSTGNQPQHF
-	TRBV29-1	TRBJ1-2	CSVESDGGSGYTF
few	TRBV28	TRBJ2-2	CASSVDTTRMNTGELFF
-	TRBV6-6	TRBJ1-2	CASSYYPGTEDGYTF
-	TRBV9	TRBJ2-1	CASSGAGGFNEQFF
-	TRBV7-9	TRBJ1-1	CASSLAGSQETEAFF
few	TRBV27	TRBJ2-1	CASSLSAASGNNEQFF
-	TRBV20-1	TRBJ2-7	CSARDSYGLSYEQYF
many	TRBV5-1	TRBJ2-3	CASSLVQRGTQYF
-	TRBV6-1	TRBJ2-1	CASSADRGAYNEQFF
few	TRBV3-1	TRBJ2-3	CASSQVPRGPTDTQYF
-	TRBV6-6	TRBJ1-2	CASREQGPYYGYTF
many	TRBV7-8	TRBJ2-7	CASSLALADEQYF